This TCR beta chain appears in the sequencing data of a study of blood T cell repertoires in COVID-19. Study details: The United States, Italy and Spain provided the acute and convalescent COVID-19 samples. From T cells, B-cell-depleted T cells, or PBMCs came the material, which was cDNA or gDNA.

Per the authors' pipeline: Reference gene primers were amplified, and this amplification served to estimate nucleated cell counts. Sequencing was performed with immunoSEQ multiplex PCR; in TCRdb, only in-frame clones are kept and a portion is missing. V, J and clone size reflect that table, while D and trimming were determined from the DNA. This table has tens of thousands of clones, roughly 86% appearing once. This clone occurred once. V gave up 2 bases and J gave up 6 bases, with 20 bases separating them. The CDR3 has 16 amino acids. Per germline, CDR1 SGHDT and CDR2 YYEEEE. The chain employs TRBV5-6 and TRBJ2-5; D call uncertain. This TCR was sampled from a human donor in a cohort sampled during active COVID-19. Sequences were obtained from peripheral blood. CDR3 loop: CASSFAGFATGKTQYF. As DNA, the CDR3 is TGTGCCAGCAGCTTCGCAGGTTTTGCCACCGGTAAGACCCAGTACTTC.